The rows below give T cell receptor beta chains drawn from one sample of a study of Ad26.COV2.S vaccination and SARS-CoV-2 variants. Produced via immunoSEQ multiplex PCR; TCRdb's table is partial and in-frame only. The table lists hundreds of thousands of clones, about 80% of them singletons. Sequences were derived from peripheral blood, sampled in a trial of Ad26.COV2.S vaccine versus placebo. The origin of the receptors is a person between 18 and 65 years old who received the Ad26.COV2.S COVID-19 vaccine or a placebo. Both conserved end residues are part of each CDR3. The D gene is left open where the match is weak. Some rows mark clone size as missing; the rest say once, few, many or name a class of expanded clone.

D	size	V	J	CDR3	DNA
TRBD2	NA	TRBV10-3	TRBJ2-2	CAISDPPGLAGGITGELFF	TGTGCCATCAGTGACCCCCCGGGACTAGCGGGAGGGATAACCGGGGAGCTGTTTTTT
NA	NA	TRBV18	TRBJ2-1	CASSSGRNNEQFF	TGTGCCAGCTCTTCGGGACGGAACAATGAGCAGTTCTTC
NA	NA	TRBV7-9	TRBJ2-2	CARGGQINTGELFF	TGTGCCAGGGGTGGACAAATTAACACCGGGGAGCTGTTTTTT
NA	few	TRBV7-9	TRBJ2-5	CASTAGRYQETQYF	TGTGCCAGCACGGCAGGCCGATACCAAGAGACCCAGTACTTC
NA	once	TRBV4-3	TRBJ2-3	CASSQSGASGWDTQYF	TGCGCCAGCAGCCAGTCGGGGGCCTCGGGGTGGGATACGCAGTATTTT
NA	NA	TRBV7-2	TRBJ2-4	CASSLDAGRGDIQYF	TGTGCCAGCAGCTTGGATGCAGGGAGGGGGGACATTCAGTACTTC
NA	few	TRBV5-5	TRBJ1-1	CASSLWWANTEAFF	TGTGCCAGCAGCTTGTGGTGGGCTAACACTGAAGCTTTCTTT
NA	NA	TRBV27	TRBJ1-5	CASREAQINQPQHF	TGTGCCAGCAGAGAGGCACAGATCAATCAGCCCCAGCATTTT
NA	NA	TRBV9	TRBJ2-7	CASSVEPGRNYEQYF	TGTGCCAGCAGCGTAGAGCCGGGACGGAATTACGAGCAGTACTTC
TRBD1	few	TRBV6-5	TRBJ1-6	CASSLDRLRSPLHF	TGTGCCAGCAGTTTGGACAGGTTGAGATCACCCCTCCACTTT